This T cell receptor (beta chain) was sequenced for a study of CD8 T cells in ankylosing spondylitis. TCRdb called the 5' RACE reads again in MiXCR, with one record for every CDR3 protein. The profile shows around 230,000 distinct CDR3 sequences, about 9.1% of them singletons. This clonotype has a handful of counts. The ends were cut back, 2 bases at V and 1 base at J, with 8 bases in the middle. The CDR3 runs to 13 residues. Germline assignment: CDR1 GTSNPN and CDR2 SVGIG (reference sequence). The gene calls are TRBV30 and TRBJ1-1; D unresolved. Material for sequencing was blood, either unsorted or a sorted T cell fraction (not recorded which). The TCR was taken from a male donor with ankylosing spondylitis or in good health (not recorded which). CDR3 residues: CAWSRPGNTEAFF. The CDR3 DNA follows: TGTGCCTGGAGTCGGCCAGGGAACACTGAAGCTTTCTTT.